These 8 T cell receptor beta chains were sequenced from one sample in a study of post-analysis software for immune sequencing data. Overall study findings and caveats: Five or six TRBV segments were more frequent in patients than controls; TRBV5-6, TRBV5-1 and TRBV20-1 belonged to this group.

Prepared TCR beta cDNA libraries contained unique molecular identifiers. In TCRdb, the PCR reads were re-called with MiXCR into one record per CDR3 protein. The sample comprises some 800,000 distinct CDR3 sequences, under 60% of which are singletons, and 4.9% rests with the top ten. Which antigens these TCRs recognize remains unknown. Specimen: blood. These receptors were collected from a girl aged 5-17 years with multiple sclerosis.

This clonotype was picked up a small number of times. This chain joins TRBV6-2 or TRBV6-3 and TRBJ2-3; 7 bases match TRBD2. Germline assignment: CDR1 MNHEY and CDR2 SVGEGT. V was pared by 8 bases and J by 8 bases, with 4 bases of the junction left unmatched. This CDR3 has 11 amino acids. Here the CDR3 DNA reads TGTGCCAGCTATCGCGGGGGTACGCAGTATTTT. Translation: CASYRGGTQYF.

The genes are TRBV7-2 and TRBJ1-2, with D perhaps matching TRBD1 (6 bases). This CDR3 contains 16 residues. CDR1 and CDR2 from the germline V gene are SGHTA and FQGNSA. Trimming took 5 bases from V and 0 from J, leaving 16 bases between them. The CDR3 sequence: CASSELQGLTNYGYTF. CDR3 in DNA: TGTGCCAGCAGCGAACTACAGGGACTAACTAACTATGGCTACACCTTC.

The chain uses TRBV20-1 and TRBJ2-7; weak D call: TRBD2 (6 bases). CDR3 length equals 15 residues. Trimming pared 6 bases from V and 5 bases from J, leaving 23 bases between. In germline, CDR1 is DFQATT, CDR2 SNEGSKA (reference sequence). CDR3 in DNA: TGCAGTGCGCCGTATCGGGAGTCAATTGGGCACGAGCAGTACTTC. Its translation: CSAPYRESIGHEQYF.

This clonotype has a handful of counts. This chain connects TRBV20-1 to TRBJ1-1; TRBD1 aligns across 9 bases. The germline V gene has CDR1 DFQATT and CDR2 SNEGSKA (reference sequence). V dropped 3 bases and J dropped 3; count of bases not matched to a gene: 11. CDR3 length equals 16 residues. The CDR3 here is CSASRRDRALYTEAFF. CDR3 coding DNA: TGCAGTGCTAGTCGCCGGGACAGGGCTTTGTACACTGAAGCTTTCTTT.

The chain combines TRBV7-8 with TRBJ2-1; 9 nucleotides match TRBD2. Trimming cost V 1 base and J 3 bases; bases outside gene matches: 4. CDR3 length: 16 amino acids. The germline V gene has CDR1 SGHVS and CDR2 FQNEAQ. CDR3 sequence: CASSLELAGRYNEQFF. For the CDR3, the DNA is TGTGCCAGCAGCTTAGAACTAGCGGGCCGCTACAATGAGCAGTTCTTC.

V usage is TRBV15 and J usage is TRBJ2-1; 7 bases align to TRBD2. The CDR3 length is 14 residues. Germline trimming cut 5 bases from V and 4 bases from J; bases unmatched to any gene: 5. Germline V CDR1 and CDR2: LNHNV, YYDKDF (reference sequence). DNA of the CDR3: TGTGCCACCAGCGGGGGGGTCGGGTACAATGAGCAGTTCTTC. It encodes CATSGGVGYNEQFF.

V and J are TRBV4-1 and TRBJ2-7; 9 nucleotides line up with TRBD1. The CDR3 totals 14 residues. Germline CDR1 is MGHRA and CDR2 is YSYEKL. V lost 6 bases, J lost 3 bases, and 6 bases stayed unmatched. The CDR3 coding sequence is TGCGCCAGCAGTCCATCGGACAGGGGCTACGAGCAGTACTTC. The encoded protein is CASSPSDRGYEQYF.

The chain couples TRBV18 to TRBJ1-4; maybe TRBD1 (5 bases). V lost 2 bases and J 7 bases, leaving 11 bases between the germline ends. The CDR3 is made up of 14 amino acids. Per germline, CDR1 KGHSH and CDR2 LQKENI. The CDR3 loop reads CASSPTQGGEKLFF. CDR3 nucleotide sequence: TGTGCCAGCTCACCAACGCAGGGCGGTGAAAAACTGTTTTTT.